This TCR beta chain was obtained from a study of T cell repertoires in cytomegalovirus infection. About the study: HLA-B-restricted CMV epitopes that are well studied, plus recently identified HLA-C-restricted ones, were used by the study.

TCRdb reprocessed the reads with MiXCR, giving one entry per CDR3 protein. This sample has about a million distinct CDR3 sequences; about a third occur once, and the top ten carry around an eighth. As for this clonotype: Its specificity is not known.

Per the germline V gene, CDR1 is SGHRS and CDR2 is YFSETQ. V lost 9 bases to trimming and J lost 1 base, with 12 bases between them. The CDR3 sequence is 13 residues long. Here the sequenced sample was cultured CD8+ T cells from PBMCs, taken from culture after CMV antigen stimulation. This chain joins TRBV5-1 and TRBJ2-3; no firm D call. This clonotype was sampled from a human donor in good health (CMV status not recorded). Some clones in this sample may be carry-over from other donors' samples. Here the CDR3 DNA reads TGCGCCACCATGCTTGGTGGCACAGATACGCAGTATTTT. Its translation is CATMLGGTDTQYF.